Described below is a single TCR beta chain sequence and its context. TCRdb re-called the 5' RACE reads through MiXCR, storing one row per CDR3 protein. The sample lists roughly 320,000 distinct CDR3 sequences; around 10% were seen once. CDR3 length equals 15 residues. V was shortened by 3 bases and J by 2 bases, with 11 bases between the two germline ends. This specimen belongs to a study of T cells after yellow fever vaccination. The sample in question was CD4+ T cells sorted from PBMCs, obtained 45 days after the yellow fever booster vaccination. The TCR sequence derives from a man younger than 35 who received the YFV17D yellow fever vaccine. The chain joins TRBV12-3 or TRBV12-4 to TRBJ1-5; perhaps TRBD1 as D (5 bases). The CDR3 DNA sequence: TGTGCCAGCAGTTTCGAGGGGACTGGCAATCAGCCCCAGCATTTT. It translates to CASSFEGTGNQPQHF.